These T cell receptor beta chains were read from a single sample in a study of blood T cell repertoires in COVID-19. Libraries were prepared by immunoSEQ multiplex PCR; TCRdb keeps only in-frame clonotypes and omits some of them. Counted here are about 130,000 clones, approximately 86% occurring once; the ten biggest clones make up over 10%. The sequencing input was peripheral blood. Receptor source: a woman in her 70s with COVID-19, enrolled during active disease. The CDR3 runs from the conserved cysteine through the conserved F or W. Each record gives: clone size, D gene, J gene, V gene, CDR3 protein, CDR3 DNA. D genes are given only for firm matches. The size of a clone is reported for some rows only, either as once, few or many, or as a class for expanded clones.

. | . | TRBJ2-2 | TRBV19 | CASSPWADDRRLFF | TGTGCCAGTAGTCCGTGGGCCGACGACAGACGGCTGTTTTTT
. | . | TRBJ2-2 | TRBV28 | CASSFNRGLNRNTGELFF | TGTGCCAGCAGTTTTAACAGGGGACTTAATCGGAACACCGGGGAGCTGTTTTTT
. | . | TRBJ1-1 | TRBV7-9 | CASSFMGGPNTEAFF | TGTGCCAGCAGCTTTATGGGGGGACCGAACACTGAAGCTTTCTTT
. | . | TRBJ2-3 | TRBV5-1 | CASSTDSSTDTQYF | TGCGCCAGCAGCACGGACAGTAGCACAGATACGCAGTATTTT
. | TRBD2 | TRBJ2-1 | TRBV2 | CATPTSGDGFGQFF | TGTGCCACCCCGACTAGCGGGGATGGATTCGGGCAGTTCTTC
. | TRBD1 | TRBJ1-4 | TRBV16 | CASSQSHRGREKLFF | TGTGCCAGCAGCCAATCGCACAGGGGAAGGGAAAAACTGTTTTTT
once | TRBD2 | TRBJ2-7 | TRBV5-1 | CASSLSGVSAYEQYF | TGCGCCAGCAGCTTGAGCGGGGTCTCGGCCTACGAGCAGTACTTC
. | TRBD1 | TRBJ2-7 | TRBV6-5 | CASSNRGRYEQYF | TGTGCCAGCAGTAACAGGGGGAGGTACGAGCAGTACTTC
. | . | TRBJ1-1 | TRBV15 | CATSRGSSENTEAFF | TGTGCCACCAGCAGGGGCAGCTCGGAGAACACTGAAGCTTTCTTT
. | TRBD2 | TRBJ2-2 | TRBV7-7 | CASSLSGGRTGELFF | TGTGCTAGCAGCTTGAGCGGGGGCCGCACCGGGGAGCTGTTTTTT
. | . | TRBJ1-1 | TRBV30 | CAWRAGASLEAFF | TGTGCCTGGAGGGCAGGGGCCAGCCTTGAAGCTTTCTTT
. | TRBD1 | TRBJ1-2 | TRBV19 | CASSTSGQGGYTF | TGTGCCAGTAGTACCTCGGGACAGGGAGGCTACACCTTC
once | TRBD1 | TRBJ1-2 | TRBV28 | CASRLSDRASYGYTF | TGTGCCAGCAGACTGTCAGACAGGGCCAGTTATGGCTACACCTTC
. | . | TRBJ2-1 | TRBV7-7 | CASSLGTENEQFF | TGTGCCAGCAGCTTAGGGACAGAAAATGAGCAGTTCTTC
once | . | TRBJ2-2 | TRBV2 | CASNRAHTGELFF | TGTGCCAGCAACAGGGCCCACACCGGGGAGCTGTTTTTT
. | . | TRBJ1-1 | TRBV3-1/TRBV3-2 | CASSQAQGNTEAFF | TGTGCCAGCAGCCAAGCTCAGGGTAACACTGAAGCTTTCTTT
. | . | TRBJ1-2 | TRBV19 | CASSPKAGTYGYTF | TGTGCCAGTAGTCCCAAGGCAGGCACCTATGGCTACACCTTC
. | TRBD1 | TRBJ1-5 | TRBV7-2 | CASSPSGTEFPSGNQPQHF | TGTGCCAGCAGTCCATCCGGGACAGAATTTCCCTCGGGCAATCAGCCCCAGCATTTT
. | TRBD2 | TRBJ2-1 | TRBV7-8 | CASSLRGGVNNEQFF | TGTGCCAGCAGCTTACGGGGGGGAGTCAACAATGAGCAGTTCTTC
. | . | TRBJ1-6 | TRBV15 | CATTGFGNSPLHF | TGTGCCACCACAGGTTTCGGAAATTCACCCCTCCACTTT
. | . | TRBJ2-3 | TRBV5-4 | CASSYAGLGADTQYF | TGTGCCAGCAGCTACGCGGGACTTGGGGCAGATACGCAGTATTTT
. | TRBD1 | TRBJ1-4 | TRBV7-9 | CASSYPGQGSEKLFF | TGTGCCAGCAGCTACCCCGGACAGGGAAGTGAAAAACTGTTTTTT